The 9 T cell receptor beta chains below all came from one sample that was sequenced in a study of molecular identifiers for immune sequencing clone quantification. One entry per CDR3 protein results from TCRdb running MiXCR on the PCR reads. The data contain 300,000 to 400,000 distinct CDR3 sequences, about a fifth of them singletons. Sequencing input: naive CD8+ T cells from blood, with Jurkat cell RNA spiked in. Described subset: FACS-sorted CD8+CD4-CCR7+CD45RA+ naive T cells. These TCRs come from a human donor in good health. Some libraries in this study had Jurkat cell RNA spiked in.

Many counts were recorded for this clonotype. The rearrangement uses TRBV29-1 and TRBJ1-1; perhaps TRBD1 as D (5 bases). Trimming shortened V by 0 bases and J by 10 bases, and 21 bases separated the two germline ends. Germline CDR1 is SQVTM and CDR2 is ANQGSEA. This CDR3 spans 15 amino acids. CDR3 sequence reads: CSVEEFRDSLVPAFF. DNA for the CDR3: TGCAGCGTTGAAGAGTTCCGAGACAGTCTCGTTCCAGCTTTCTTT.

This clonotype has a count of ten or more. The V gene is TRBV4-3, the J gene TRBJ2-1; 9 nucleotides match TRBD2. V was pared by 0 bases and J by 10 bases, with 10 bases of the junction left unmatched. The CDR3 consists of 16 residues. CDR1 is LGHNA, CDR2 YSLEER, per germline. This CDR3 reads CASSQDALAGLGEQFF. CDR3 DNA: TGCGCCAGCAGCCAAGATGCCCTAGCGGGGCTGGGAGAGCAGTTCTTC.

This clonotype came up many times. The CDR3 nucleotides are TGTGCCAGCAGCTTATATTACCGGGACGAGCAGTACTTC. This encodes CASSLYYRDEQYF. The chain is built from TRBV7-9 and TRBJ2-7; D unresolved. In germline, CDR1 is SEHNR, CDR2 FQNEAQ (reference sequence). The CDR3 has 13 residues. V was pared by 2 bases and J by 5 bases, with 10 bases between.

In its sample, this clonotype was seen a few times. J is TRBJ2-2 and V is TRBV27; D remains ambiguous. V was pared by 5 bases and J by 7 bases, with 8 bases between. This CDR3 spans 12 amino acids. CDR1 is MNHEY and CDR2 is SMNVEV in the germline V gene (reference sequence). Here the CDR3 reads CASSILGGELFF. The CDR3 coding sequence is TGTGCCAGCAGTATATTAGGCGGGGAGCTGTTTTTT.

This clonotype has at least ten counts. This chain joins TRBV29-1 and TRBJ1-1; D is possibly TRBD1 (6 bases). The CDR3 has 15 residues. Germline-derived CDR1 and CDR2 are SQVTM and ANQGSEA. V gave up 5 bases and J gave up 3 bases, with 19 bases separating them. CDR3 DNA: TGCAGCGTTCCCGCCCGAGGAGGGGGGGACACTGAAGCTTTCTTT. Translated: CSVPARGGGDTEAFF.

The table lists this clonotype with many counts. V and J are TRBV20-1 and TRBJ1-1, with a weak D call TRBD1 (6 bases). V dropped 0 bases and J dropped 0 bases, with 11 bases sitting between them. From germline, CDR1 is DFQATT and CDR2 SNEGSKA (reference sequence). The length of the CDR3 is 15 residues. The CDR3 DNA sequence: TGCAGTGCTAGAGAGGCTACAGGGCTGAACACTGAAGCTTTCTTT. Amino acid sequence: CSAREATGLNTEAFF.

This clonotype was recorded at least ten times. The chain joins TRBV28 to TRBJ2-7; unclear D gene. V lost 4 bases to trimming and J lost 2 bases, with 12 bases between them. The CDR3 has 14 residues. Germline V gives CDR1 MDHEN, CDR2 SYDVKM. The CDR3 reads CASSYPGTAYEQYF. DNA of the CDR3: TGTGCCAGCAGTTACCCGGGCACGGCCTACGAGCAGTACTTC.

This clonotype has at least ten counts. This chain uses TRBV4-1 with TRBJ1-1; D unclear. Trimming removed 3 bases at V and 0 bases at J, with 5 bases between. This CDR3 spans 13 amino acids. Germline-derived CDR1 and CDR2 are MGHRA and YSYEKL. For the CDR3, the DNA is TGCGCCAGCAGCCACGCTATGAACACTGAAGCTTTCTTT. Its translation: CASSHAMNTEAFF.

This clonotype was detected many times. The rearrangement joins TRBV2 to TRBJ1-5; no definite D call. The V and J ends lost 3 bases and 5 bases respectively, with 5 bases between them. Germline CDR1 and CDR2: SNHLY and FYNNEI. The CDR3 is 12 amino acids. The DNA for the CDR3 is TGTGCCAGCAGTGACCCCGATCAGCCCCAGCATTTT. This encodes CASSDPDQPQHF.